This T cell receptor beta chain was profiled in a study of regulatory T cells in long-lasting Graves disease. Study-level findings and limits: Patients with persistent disease showed a bias toward TRBV28, TRBJ1-2 and TRBJ2-5. Newly diagnosed Graves' patients had higher TCR diversity than persistent ones. Public clonotype sharing was higher in persistent than newly diagnosed patients.

Germline values: CDR1 SEHNR, CDR2 FQNEAQ (reference sequence). V trimming: 4 bases; J trimming: 1 base; junction bases outside the gene matches: 21. The CDR3 has 20 amino acids. CDR3-region Arm-PCR and iRepertoire HTBI primers produced the TCR beta libraries. TCRdb fed the multiplex PCR reads into MiXCR, producing one record per CDR3 protein. The sample consists of 650,000 to 850,000 distinct CDR3 sequences, around 32% of them appearing once. Specified time point: persistent/refractory GD, antithyroid drugs over 5 years with positive TRAb. PBMC-derived RNA was used for the TCR library. It was American Thyroid Association guidelines that determined Graves' disease diagnosis. Comments on this clonotype: Its matching antigen is unknown.

Sequenced here: peripheral blood mononuclear cells (PBMCs), sampled when the disease was refractory, from a patient treated with antithyroid drugs. The chain joins TRBV7-9 to TRBJ1-2; 7 bases fit TRBD1. The TCR comes from a female donor with Graves disease. The CDR3: CASSSPLEIPGQHLNYGYTF. CDR3 DNA: TGTGCCAGCAGCTCACCCTTAGAAATACCGGGACAGCACCTTAACTATGGCTACACCTTC.